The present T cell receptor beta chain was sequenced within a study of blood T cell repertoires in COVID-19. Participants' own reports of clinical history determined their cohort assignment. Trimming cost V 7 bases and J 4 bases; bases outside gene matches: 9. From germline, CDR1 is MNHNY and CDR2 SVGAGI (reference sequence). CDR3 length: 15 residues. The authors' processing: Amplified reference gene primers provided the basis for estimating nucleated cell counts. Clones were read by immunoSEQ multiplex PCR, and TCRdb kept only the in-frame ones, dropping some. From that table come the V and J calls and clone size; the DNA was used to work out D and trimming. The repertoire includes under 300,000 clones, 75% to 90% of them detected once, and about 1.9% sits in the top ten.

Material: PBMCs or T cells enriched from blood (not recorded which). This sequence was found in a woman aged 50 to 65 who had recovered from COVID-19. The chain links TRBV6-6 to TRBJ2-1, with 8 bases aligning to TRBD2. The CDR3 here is CASTPTSGLYNEQFF. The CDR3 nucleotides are TGTGCCAGCACCCCAACTAGCGGCCTTTACAATGAGCAGTTCTTC.